The present TCR beta chain was sequenced within a study of T cell responses to AZD1222 COVID-19 vaccine. Study results and caveats: Across spike, vaccine-associated CD4 TCRs were found, dominant at 160-218 and 743-854. AZD1222 recipients seropositive at baseline numbered only five to seven.

Comment on this clone: Its antigen is as yet unknown.

Trimming at V came to 1 base and at J to 4 bases, leaving 3 bases not matched to a gene. The V gene's germline CDR1 is SGHRS and CDR2 YFSETQ. This CDR3 spans 14 amino acids. Assay: immunoSEQ multiplex PCR; the TCRdb copy retains only in-frame clones and omits some. The repertoire holds more than 95,000 clones, with over 80% as singletons. The receptor was derived from an adult in good health. The source material was peripheral blood, sampled on day 0 of AZD1222 vaccination. The chain couples TRBV5-1 to TRBJ2-5; 8 bases agree with TRBD1. CDR3 nucleotide sequence: TGCGCCAGCAGCTTGCAGGGGGCAAGAGAGACCCAGTACTTC. The encoded protein is CASSLQGARETQYF. Looking up the rest from reference TRBV5-1 and TRBJ2-5 gives the full variable domain: KAGVTQTPRYLIKTRGQQVTLSCSPISGHRSVSWYQQTPGQGLQFLFEYFSETQRNKGNFPGRFSGRQFSNSRSEMNVSTLELGDSALYLCASSLQGARETQYFGPGTRLLVL.